Presented here are 23 T cell receptor beta chains from one specimen sequenced in a study of OX40 agonist ivuxolimab in advanced cancers. The library was produced with the immunoSEQ multiplex PCR assay. Held by TCRdb, this immuneACCESS table contains in-frame sequences only and omits some clones. Under half of the omission traces to an unresolved V gene where checked; the cause of the rest is unknown. Here the sample has 65,000 to 100,000 clones; roughly 91% occur a single time. 0.33% of the sample comes from the top ten. Specimen: CD4+ or CD8+ T cells sorted from blood, collected in a trial of the OX40 agonist ivuxolimab. The receptors originated from an adult with an advanced solid tumor such as melanoma, head and neck, liver or kidney cancer.

The chain combines TRBV19 with TRBJ2-5; no clear D. This CDR3 is 14 amino acids long. The V gene's germline CDR1 is LNHDA and CDR2 SQIVND (reference sequence). Trimming took off 8 bases at V and 3 bases at J, with 16 bases between the two ends. CDR3 sequence reads: CASRVRHSEETQYF. The CDR3 coding sequence is TGTGCCAGTCGAGTCAGACACTCCGAAGAGACCCAGTACTTC. Supplemented by reference TRBV19 and TRBJ2-5, the full variable domain reads DGGITQSPKYLFRKEGQNVTLSCEQNLNHDAMYWYRQDPGQGLRLIYYSQIVNDFQKGDIAEGYSVSREKKESFPLTVTSAQKNPTAFYLCASRVRHSEETQYFGPGTRLLVL.

The chain carries TRBV2 and TRBJ2-7; no clear D gene. Germline assignment: CDR1 SNHLY and CDR2 FYNNEI. The CDR3 covers 13 residues. The V end was cut by 6 bases, the J end by 5 bases, with 14 bases between. CDR3 nucleotides: TGTGCCAGCAGGCCGACGGCAAGCAACGAGCAGTACGTC. Its protein is CASRPTASNEQYV.

CDR3 protein: CASSYSNTVDQPQHF. Written as DNA, the CDR3 is TGTGCCAGCAGTTACTCGAACACAGTCGATCAGCCCCAGCATTTT. V and J are TRBV6-5 and TRBJ1-5; no reliable D call. The CDR3 spans 15 residues. Trimming took off 0 bases at V and 5 bases at J, with 11 bases between the two ends. From germline, CDR1 is MNHEY and CDR2 SVGAGI.

This chain links TRBV6-5 with TRBJ2-7, with TRBD1 matching over 8 bases. Germline lookup yields CDR1 MNHEY and CDR2 SVGAGI. Trimming removed 10 bases from V and 2 bases from J; junction bases left unmatched: 10. The CDR3 runs 14 residues. The CDR3, as DNA: TGTGCCACCCAGACAGGGGCTTTTACCTACGAGCAGTACGTC. This gives the protein CATQTGAFTYEQYV.

The chain combines TRBV6-5 with TRBJ1-6, with 7 bases lining up with TRBD1. The germline CDR1 and CDR2 sequences are MNHEY and SVGAGI. J was trimmed by 13 bases and V by 6 bases; bases with no gene match: 9. CDR3 length: 13 residues. CDR3: CASRTGEILPLHF. CDR3 in DNA: TGTGCCAGCAGAACAGGGGAAATTTTGCCCCTCCACTTT.

This rearrangement joins TRBV9 to TRBJ2-3; perhaps TRBD2 as D (6 bases). Trimming shortened V by 4 bases and J by 5 bases, and 20 bases separated the two germline ends. Germline-derived CDR1 and CDR2 are SGDLS and YYNGEE. The length of the CDR3 is 16 residues. The CDR3 loop is CASSPRASEWVDTQYF. CDR3 in DNA: TGTGCCAGCAGCCCCCGCGCTAGCGAGTGGGTAGATACGCAGTATTTT. Complete variable domain (other parts from reference TRBV9 and TRBJ2-3): DSGVTQTPKHLITATGQRVTLRCSPRSGDLSVYWYQQSLDQGLQFLIQYYNGEERAKGNILERFSAQQFPDLHSELNLSSLELGDSALYFCASSPRASEWVDTQYFGPGTRLTVL.

The chain has TRBV5-8 and TRBJ1-5; the D gene is possibly TRBD1 (5 bases). Trimming left V 4 bases short and J 0 bases short, with 11 bases between. The CDR3 runs to 15 residues. Looked up from germline, CDR1 is SGHTS and CDR2 is YDEGEE. Here the CDR3 reads CASSLGLNSNQPQHF. The CDR3 DNA sequence: TGTGCCAGCAGCCTGGGACTCAATAGCAATCAGCCCCAGCATTTT.

The V call is TRBV10-1, the J call TRBJ1-5, with D unclear. There are 13 residues in the CDR3. Per germline, CDR1 WNHNN and CDR2 SYGVQD (reference sequence). V was shortened by 8 bases and J by 6 bases, with 14 bases between the two germline ends. CDR3 in amino acids: CASLQRLAQPQHF. CDR3 in DNA: TGCGCCAGCTTACAGCGACTTGCTCAGCCCCAGCATTTT.

The V gene is TRBV2, the J gene TRBJ2-5; 7 bases are shared with TRBD2. The CDR3 loop spans 14 amino acids. Germline lookup yields CDR1 SNHLY and CDR2 FYNNEI. After removal of 7 bases from V and 5 bases from J, the junction contained 10 bases not matched to a gene. The CDR3: CASKMGGPGETQYF. The DNA for the CDR3 is TGTGCCAGCAAGATGGGAGGGCCGGGGGAGACCCAGTACTTC. The variable domain in full, with the rest retrieved from reference TRBV2 and TRBJ2-5, is EPEVTQTPSHQVTQMGQEVILRCVPISNHLYFYWYRQILGQKVEFLVSFYNNEISEKSEIFDDQFSVERPDGSNFTLKIRSTKLEDSAMYFCASKMGGPGETQYFGPGTRLLVL.

The chain links TRBV20-1 to TRBJ2-1; unclear D gene. The V gene lost 6 bases and the J gene lost 4 bases, with 7 bases spanning the gap. Looked up from germline, CDR1 is DFQATT and CDR2 is SNEGSKA (reference sequence). The CDR3 is 11 residues long. CDR3 loop: CSARFYNEQFF. The CDR3 DNA sequence: TGCAGTGCGAGATTTTACAATGAGCAGTTCTTC.

The rearrangement links TRBV5-1 to TRBJ1-4, with D uncertain. V was trimmed by 4 bases and J by 0 bases, leaving 22 bases between them. Looked up from germline, CDR1 is SGHRS and CDR2 is YFSETQ. CDR3 size: 19 residues. Here the CDR3 reads CASSVNPSTVGTTNEKLFF. For the CDR3, the DNA is TGCGCCAGCAGCGTCAACCCTTCGACGGTGGGGACAACTAATGAAAAACTGTTTTTT. The full variable domain, rest sourced from reference TRBV5-1 and TRBJ1-4, is KAGVTQTPRYLIKTRGQQVTLSCSPISGHRSVSWYQQTPGQGLQFLFEYFSETQRNKGNFPGRFSGRQFSNSRSEMNVSTLELGDSALYLCASSVNPSTVGTTNEKLFFGSGTQLSVL.

The chain carries TRBV6-5 and TRBJ2-2, with D uncertain. There are 13 residues in the CDR3. Trimming left V 7 bases short and J 1 base short, with 7 bases between. The V gene's germline CDR1 is MNHEY and CDR2 SVGAGI. CDR3 sequence (DNA): TGTGCCAGCACACCTTGGAACACCGGGGAGCTGTTTTTT. Its protein product is CASTPWNTGELFF.

The chain has TRBV18 and TRBJ2-7; 7 bases fit TRBD1. The CDR3 totals 13 residues. Germline V lookup: CDR1 KGHSH, CDR2 LQKENI. V dropped 4 bases and J dropped 1; count of bases not matched to a gene: 1. In DNA form, the CDR3 reads TGTGCCAGCTCACGGGACAGATCCTACGAGCAGTACGTC. This gives the protein CASSRDRSYEQYV.

With respect to this clone: The sample contains more than one DNA sequence encoding this CDR3. The rearrangement uses TRBV9 and TRBJ2-1, with no clear D. This CDR3 has 15 residues. CDR1 is SGDLS and CDR2 is YYNGEE in the germline V gene. V was cut by 0 bases and J by 0 bases, with 7 bases left in between. CDR3 sequence (DNA): TGTGCCAGCAGCGTAGCCCCGAGCTCCTACAATGAGCAGTTCTTC. Translation gives CASSVAPSSYNEQFF.

This clone was seen a single time. The chain employs TRBV27 and TRBJ1-6; possible D gene TRBD1, 5 bases. V was clipped by 5 bases and J by 7 bases, with 15 bases between them. Germline V gives CDR1 MNHEY, CDR2 SMNVEV (reference sequence). The CDR3 is 15 residues long. CDR3: CASSPRGVLNSPLHF. The CDR3 region has the DNA TGTGCCAGCAGTCCCCGGGGGGTTCTGAATTCACCCCTCCACTTT.

The rearrangement uses TRBV29-1 and TRBJ1-5; D remains ambiguous. V shed 4 bases and J shed 7 bases, with 11 bases lying between them. There are 12 residues in the CDR3. Germline lookup yields CDR1 SQVTM and CDR2 ANQGSEA. The CDR3 sequence: CSVGEKDQPQHF. DNA for the CDR3: TGCAGCGTTGGGGAAAAGGACCAGCCCCAGCATTTT.

In nucleotides, the CDR3 is TGTGCCCCCAAGGCATCCTCCTACGAGCAGTACGTC. It encodes CAPKASSYEQYV. This chain connects TRBV21-1 to TRBJ2-7. TRBV21-1 is an annotated pseudogene. This CDR3 has 12 amino acids.

The chain recombines TRBV5-5 with TRBJ1-1; no clear D. CDR3 length: 16 amino acids. CDR1 is SGHKS, CDR2 YYEKEE, per germline (reference sequence). V lost 0 bases, J lost 3 bases, and 15 bases lay in between. The CDR3 sequence: CASSLAKTSRDTEAFF. The CDR3 DNA is TGTGCCAGCAGCTTGGCGAAAACCTCAAGGGACACTGAAGCTTTCTTT. Together with reference TRBV5-5 and TRBJ1-1, the CDR3 gives the full variable domain: DAGVTQSPTHLIKTRGQQVTLRCSPISGHKSVSWYQQVLGQGPQFIFQYYEKEERGRGNFPDRFSARQFPNYSSELNVNALLLGDSALYLCASSLAKTSRDTEAFFGQGTRLTVV.

The genes are TRBV12-2 and TRBJ2-3; TRBD2, the table's D call, lacks a check against the DNA. TRBV12-2 is recorded as a pseudogene. This CDR3 spans 19 amino acids. CDR3 residues: CASRPGLAGGNLRTDTQYF. DNA of the CDR3: TGTGCAAGTCGCCCGGGACTAGCGGGGGGGAATCTTCGCACAGATACGCAGTATTTT.

CDR3 nucleotide sequence: TGCGCCAGCAGCCAAGAGGGTGTAGGGATCGCGAACACCGGGGAGCTGTTTTTT. This sequence encodes CASSQEGVGIANTGELFF. V is TRBV4-1 and J is TRBJ2-2; D remains ambiguous. Germline CDR1 reads MGHRA; CDR2 reads YSYEKL. V was shortened by 0 bases and J by 0 bases, with 14 bases between the two germline ends. The length of the CDR3 is 18 residues.

V is TRBV11-2 and J is TRBJ2-5; TRBD2 matches 10 bases. V was pared by 3 bases and J by 4 bases, with 11 bases of the junction left unmatched. The CDR3 sequence is 17 residues long. Germline V gene data show CDR1 as SGHAT and CDR2 as FQNNGV. The CDR3 nucleotides read TGTGCCAGCAGCTTTGGGGTACTAGCGGGGTTCGCAGAGACCCAGTACTTC. It codes for CASSFGVLAGFAETQYF.

The chain combines TRBV6-1 with TRBJ1-5; no clear D gene. Germline CDR1 reads MNHNS; CDR2 reads SASEGT. The V and J ends lost 3 bases and 0 bases respectively, with 15 bases between them. The CDR3 sequence is 17 residues long. The CDR3 coding sequence is TGTGCCAGCAGTGATTTTGAATATACCTATAGCAATCAGCCCCAGCATTTT. Translated: CASSDFEYTYSNQPQHF.

V and J are TRBV9 and TRBJ1-2; D is unclear. The ends were cut back, 0 bases at V and 2 bases at J, with 11 bases in the middle. Germline CDR1 SGDLS, CDR2 YYNGEE. The length of the CDR3 is 15 residues. Written as DNA, the CDR3 is TGTGCCAGCAGCGTAGTCGGAACGGAGAACTATGGCTACACCTTC. This codes for CASSVVGTENYGYTF.